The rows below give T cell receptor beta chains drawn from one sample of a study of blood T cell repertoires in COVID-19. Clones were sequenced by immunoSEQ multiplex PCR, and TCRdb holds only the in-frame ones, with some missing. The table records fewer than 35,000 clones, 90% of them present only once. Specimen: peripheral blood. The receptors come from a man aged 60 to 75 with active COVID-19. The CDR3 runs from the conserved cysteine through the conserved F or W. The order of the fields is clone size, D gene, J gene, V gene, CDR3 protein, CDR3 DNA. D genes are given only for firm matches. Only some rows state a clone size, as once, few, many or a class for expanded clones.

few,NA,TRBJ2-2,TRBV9,CASSPGGGELFF,TGTGCCAGCAGCCCCGGGGGCGGGGAGCTGTTTTTT
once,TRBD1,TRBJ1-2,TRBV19,CASSMINDRDRGRYTF,TGTGCCAGTAGTATGATCAACGACCGGGACAGGGGACGCTACACCTTC
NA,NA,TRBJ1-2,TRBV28,CASSSFELLGYTF,TGTGCCAGCAGTTCGTTTGAGTTACTAGGCTACACCTTC
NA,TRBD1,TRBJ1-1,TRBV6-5,CASRPQGTGWTEAFF,TGTGCCAGCAGGCCGCAAGGGACAGGGTGGACTGAAGCTTTCTTT
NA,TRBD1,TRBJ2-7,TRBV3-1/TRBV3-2,CASSRDSSYEQYF,TGTGCCAGCAGCCGGGACAGCTCCTACGAGCAGTACTTC
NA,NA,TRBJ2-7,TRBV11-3,CASSLAEAGAYEQYF,TGTGCCAGCAGCTTAGCGGAGGCAGGGGCCTACGAGCAGTACTTC
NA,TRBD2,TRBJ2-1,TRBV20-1,CSASGGLAGNNEQFF,TGCAGTGCTAGTGGTGGGCTAGCGGGGAACAATGAGCAGTTCTTC
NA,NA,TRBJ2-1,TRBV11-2,CASSFGTGIGEQFF,TGTGCCAGCAGCTTCGGTACAGGGATCGGTGAGCAGTTCTTC
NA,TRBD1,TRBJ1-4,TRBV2,CASSEDRGQSNEKLFF,TGTGCCAGCAGTGAGGACAGGGGGCAGTCTAATGAAAAACTGTTTTTT
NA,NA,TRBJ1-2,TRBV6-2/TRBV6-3,CASSYATEDGYTF,TGTGCCAGCAGTTACGCGACAGAAGATGGCTACACCTTC
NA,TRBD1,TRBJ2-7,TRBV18,CASSPGQGTWEQYF,TGTGCCAGCTCACCGGGACAGGGTACGTGGGAGCAGTACTTC
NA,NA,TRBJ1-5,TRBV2,CASMGGGVHQPQHF,TGTGCCAGCATGGGAGGGGGGGTACATCAGCCCCAGCATTTT
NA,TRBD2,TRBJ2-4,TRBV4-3,CASSQDLWTSGRLAKNIQYF,TGCGCCAGCAGCCAAGATCTTTGGACTAGCGGGAGGTTAGCCAAAAACATTCAGTACTTC
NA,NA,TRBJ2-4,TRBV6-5,CASSLQGAKNIQYF,TGTGCCAGCAGTTTGCAGGGGGCCAAAAACATTCAGTACTTC
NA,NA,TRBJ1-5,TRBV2,CASRGLGQPQHF,TGTGCCAGCAGGGGACTGGGCCAGCCCCAGCATTTT
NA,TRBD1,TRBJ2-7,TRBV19,CASSQDRFYEQYF,TGTGCCAGTAGCCAGGACAGGTTCTACGAGCAGTACTTC
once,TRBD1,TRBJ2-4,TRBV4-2,CASSQDLQGWLYF,TGTGCCAGCAGCCAAGATCTACAGGGGTGGTTGTACTTC
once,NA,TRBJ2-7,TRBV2,CASHRDNSYEQYF,TGTGCCAGCCACCGGGACAACAGCTACGAGCAGTACTTC
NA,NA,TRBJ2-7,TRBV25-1,CASSLQQSSYEQYF,TGTGCCAGCAGTCTCCAACAGAGCTCCTACGAGCAGTACTTC
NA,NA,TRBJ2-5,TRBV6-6,CASSYFSGQETQYF,TGTGCCAGCAGTTACTTTAGCGGTCAAGAGACCCAGTACTTC
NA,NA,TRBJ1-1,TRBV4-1,CASSQGGVAEAFF,TGCGCCAGCAGCCAGGGGGGGGTGGCTGAAGCTTTCTTT
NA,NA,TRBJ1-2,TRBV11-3,CASSLRSRTVTNYGYTF,TGTGCCAGCAGCCTCCGATCAAGGACAGTCACTAACTATGGCTACACCTTC
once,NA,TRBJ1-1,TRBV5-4,CASSLDRLNTEAFF,TGTGCCAGCAGCTTGGACAGGTTGAACACTGAAGCTTTCTTT
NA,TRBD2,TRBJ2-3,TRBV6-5,CASRKAGDYSTQYF,TGTGCCAGCAGAAAAGCGGGGGACTACTCGACGCAGTATTTT
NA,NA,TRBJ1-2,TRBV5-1,CASRTTGMDGYTF,TGCGCCAGCAGAACCACAGGGATGGACGGCTACACCTTC
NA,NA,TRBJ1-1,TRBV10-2,CASSESSGTEAFF,TGCGCCAGCAGTGAGTCCTCAGGGACTGAAGCTTTCTTT
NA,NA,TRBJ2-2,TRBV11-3,CASSLRSRDTGELFF,TGTGCCAGCAGCTTACGATCAAGAGACACCGGGGAGCTGTTTTTT
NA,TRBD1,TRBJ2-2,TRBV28,CAIRTGSDAGELFF,TGTGCCATCCGGACAGGTTCCGACGCCGGGGAGCTGTTTTTT
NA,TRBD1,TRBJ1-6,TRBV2,CASSETGQYNSPLHF,TGTGCCAGCAGTGAAACGGGACAGTATAATTCACCCCTCCACTTT
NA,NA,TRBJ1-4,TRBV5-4,CASGLGGELFF,TGTGCCAGCGGCCTCGGAGGGGAACTGTTTTTT
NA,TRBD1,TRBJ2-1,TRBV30,CAWSAGTGDHNEQFF,TGTGCCTGGAGTGCCGGGACAGGGGACCACAATGAGCAGTTCTTC
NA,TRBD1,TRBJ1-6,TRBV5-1,CASSPWTGITPMPSSYNSPLHF,TGCGCCAGCAGCCCCTGGACAGGTATTACCCCGATGCCAAGCTCCTATAATTCACCCCTCCACTTT
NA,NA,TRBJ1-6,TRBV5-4,CASSPLEGVNNSPLHF,TGTGCCAGCAGCCCGCTGGAAGGGGTCAATAATTCACCCCTCCACTTT
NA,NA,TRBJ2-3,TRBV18,CASSYWTDPSTDTQYF,TGTGCCAGCTCATATTGGACAGACCCAAGCACAGATACGCAGTATTTT
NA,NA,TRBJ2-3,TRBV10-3,CAISESSPQPTSTDTQYF,TGTGCCATCAGTGAGTCGAGCCCCCAGCCGACTAGCACAGATACGCAGTATTTT
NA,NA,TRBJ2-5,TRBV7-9,CASSLVGLGTRETQYF,TGTGCCAGCAGCTTAGTGGGTCTCGGGACTCGGGAGACCCAGTACTTC
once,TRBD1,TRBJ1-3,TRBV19,CASSMLQGAGNTIYF,TGTGCCAGTAGTATGCTTCAGGGGGCTGGAAACACCATATATTTT
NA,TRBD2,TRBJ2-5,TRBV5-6,CASSLLAGAQETQYF,TGTGCCAGCAGCCTTCTAGCGGGGGCGCAAGAGACCCAGTACTTC
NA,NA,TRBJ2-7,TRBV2,CASSEGSGFYEQYF,TGTGCCAGCAGTGAGGGGTCGGGATTCTACGAGCAGTACTTC
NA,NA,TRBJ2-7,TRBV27,CASSPTRYSYEQYF,TGTGCCAGCAGTCCAACCCGGTACTCCTACGAGCAGTACTTC
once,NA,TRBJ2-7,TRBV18,CASSPGHEQYF,TGTGCCAGCTCACCGGGCCACGAGCAGTACTTC
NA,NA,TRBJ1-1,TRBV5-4,CASGTPRGGNTEAFF,TGTGCCAGCGGCACCCCTCGGGGGGGAAACACTGAAGCTTTCTTT
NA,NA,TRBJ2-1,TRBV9,CASSDPSGGSNEQFF,TGTGCCAGCAGCGACCCCTCCGGGGGTTCAAATGAGCAGTTCTTC